The 26 T cell receptor beta chains presented below share a single source sample, sequenced in a study of cytomegalovirus exposure and HLA in healthy donors. PCR used 60 Vbeta primers and 13 Jbeta primers. Produced via immunoSEQ multiplex PCR; TCRdb's table is partial and in-frame only. Of approximately 200,000 clones detected, roughly four fifths appear once; the ten largest clones hold roughly 0.098%. Source material: PBMCs. All receptors come from a boy between 2 and 10 years old in good health and CMV-seronegative.

This chain connects TRBV5-4 to TRBJ2-7, with D maybe TRBD2 (6 bases). V was pared by 4 bases and J by 0 bases, with 11 bases between. Germline V gives CDR1 SGHNT, CDR2 YYREEE (reference sequence). The CDR3 contains 14 residues. CDR3 bases: TGTGCCAGCAGCCCAGCGGGCAGCTCCTACGAGCAGTACTTC. As protein: CASSPAGSSYEQYF.

V is TRBV27 and J is TRBJ2-1; a weak D match, TRBD1 (6 bases). V was trimmed by 0 bases and J by 4 bases, leaving 13 bases between them. Per germline, CDR1 MNHEY and CDR2 SMNVEV (reference sequence). This CDR3 comprises 16 residues. CDR3 region: CASSLSGAGGYNEQFF. CDR3 coding DNA: TGTGCCAGCAGTTTATCGGGGGCAGGCGGGTACAATGAGCAGTTCTTC.

The genes are TRBV19 and TRBJ2-7, with no clear D. The CDR3 has 15 residues. Trimming left V 4 bases short and J 8 bases short, with 21 bases between. Germline lookup yields CDR1 LNHDA and CDR2 SQIVND (reference sequence). CDR3 DNA sequence: TGTGCCAGTAGTAAATTGGGTGGGCCCTTTCAGCAGCAGTACTTC. Translation gives CASSKLGGPFQQQYF.

There are a few counts of this clone. The chain is built from TRBV5-1 and TRBJ1-2, with D unresolved. Between the trimmed V and J ends, which lost 0 bases and 6 bases, there was a span of 12 bases. The CDR3 is made up of 14 amino acids. The germline V gene encodes CDR1 SGHRS and CDR2 YFSETQ. The CDR3, as DNA: TGCGCCAGCAGCTTGGACACAGCCTGGGATGGCTACACCTTC. Its translation is CASSLDTAWDGYTF.

This clone was observed a single time. This chain joins TRBV10-3 and TRBJ2-7; D uncertain. V was pared by 3 bases and J by 5 bases, with 11 bases between. This CDR3 region has 13 residues. CDR1 is ENHRY, CDR2 SYGVKD, per germline. The CDR3 bases are TGTGCCATCAGTGAAGCGAGGCCGGACGAGCAGTACTTC. Protein: CAISEARPDEQYF.

The chain has TRBV7-9 and TRBJ1-2; D ambiguous. V was trimmed by 4 bases and J by 2 bases, leaving 5 bases between them. Looked up from germline, CDR1 is SEHNR and CDR2 is FQNEAQ (reference sequence). The CDR3 consists of 12 residues. The CDR3 reads CASSSGNYGYTF. The DNA for the CDR3 is TGTGCCAGCAGCTCCGGGAACTATGGCTACACCTTC.

The V call is TRBV4-3, the J call TRBJ2-5; D possibly corresponds to TRBD1 (7 bases). V was shortened by 0 bases and J by 5 bases, with 19 bases between the two germline ends. From germline, CDR1 is LGHNA and CDR2 YSLEER. The CDR3 sequence is 17 residues long. The CDR3 sequence: CASSQDPRRRGRETQYF. DNA for the CDR3: TGCGCCAGCAGCCAAGATCCAAGAAGGAGGGGGCGGGAGACCCAGTACTTC.

The CDR3 nucleotides read TGTGCCAGCACCCAACCAAGACAGGGACCTAAGGGTTTCTTT. It yields the protein CASTQPRQGPKGFF. The gene calls are TRBV6-6 and TRBJ1-1; 7 bases are a match to TRBD1. V was pared by 7 bases and J by 13 bases, with 18 bases of the junction left unmatched. The CDR3 consists of 14 residues. Looked up from germline, CDR1 is MNHNY and CDR2 is SVGAGI (reference sequence).

The rearrangement joins TRBV6-1 to TRBJ1-3; 9 bases fit TRBD1. The V segment lost 4 bases and the J segment 8 bases; nucleotides outside the gene matches: 12. This CDR3 has 16 residues. The germline CDR1 and CDR2 sequences are MNHNS and SASEGT. As DNA, the CDR3 is TGTGCCAGCAGTGGCTACAGGGGGCGAACCGGATACACCATATATTTT. The encoded protein is CASSGYRGRTGYTIYF.

The V and J genes are TRBV6-5 and TRBJ1-2, with a possible D match to TRBD1 (6 bases). CDR1 and CDR2 (germline): MNHEY, SVGAGI. The CDR3 runs 13 residues. V shed 10 bases and J shed 7 bases, with 19 bases lying between them. CDR3 sequence reads: CAIPGEGGCGYTF. In nucleotides, the CDR3 is TGTGCCATCCCCGGGGAGGGGGGCTGTGGCTACACCTTC.

The chain is built from TRBV7-2 and TRBJ1-5; possible D gene TRBD1, 6 bases. This CDR3 contains 15 residues. Germline V lookup: CDR1 SGHTA, CDR2 FQGNSA. Trimming took 1 base from V and 7 from J, leaving 14 bases between them. CDR3 region: CASSLVSQGQQPQHF. CDR3 nucleotides: TGTGCCAGCAGCTTAGTTTCACAGGGTCAACAGCCCCAGCATTTT.

J is TRBJ2-7 and V is TRBV7-6, with a weak D call TRBD2 (5 bases). The germline V gene encodes CDR1 SGHVS and CDR2 FNYEAQ. CDR3 length: 13 residues. V was trimmed by 5 bases and J by 3 bases, leaving 11 bases between them. The CDR3 region has the DNA TGTGCCAGCAGCGCCAACCGGGGCTACGAGCAGTACTTC. Translating gives CASSANRGYEQYF.

The gene calls are TRBV5-1 and TRBJ2-3; 9 bases map to TRBD2. V gave up 4 bases and J gave up 2 bases; unmatched junction bases: 5. The CDR3 has 15 residues. Looked up from germline, CDR1 is SGHRS and CDR2 is YFSETQ. The CDR3 region has the DNA TGCGCCAGCAGCCTGCGGGGGGGGCTCACAGATACGCAGTATTTT. This codes for CASSLRGGLTDTQYF.

The J gene is TRBJ1-6, the V gene TRBV27, with 8 nucleotides matching TRBD1. CDR3 length equals 14 residues. Germline-derived CDR1 and CDR2 are MNHEY and SMNVEV (reference sequence). V lost 8 bases and J lost 5; bases outside the gene matches: 5. This CDR3 is CASGDRWDNSPLHF. In DNA form, the CDR3 reads TGTGCCAGCGGGGACAGGTGGGATAATTCACCCCTCCACTTT.

The rearrangement uses TRBV4-3 and TRBJ1-5; no clear D gene. This CDR3 contains 14 residues. Trimming left V 4 bases short and J 7 bases short, with 14 bases between. In germline, CDR1 is LGHNA, CDR2 YSLEER. The CDR3 DNA sequence: TGCGCCAGCAGCCCACACCAAACTAAACAGCCCCAGCATTTT. Translating gives CASSPHQTKQPQHF.

This clone appeared a single time. The chain has TRBV10-3 and TRBJ1-1; 8 nucleotides line up with TRBD1. V lost 8 bases and J lost 1; bases outside the gene matches: 15. Germline V gives CDR1 ENHRY, CDR2 SYGVKD. CDR3 length: 17 amino acids. CDR3: CAISRKQGAVSNTEAFF. The CDR3 DNA follows: TGTGCCATCTCGCGGAAGCAGGGGGCTGTTTCGAACACTGAAGCTTTCTTT.

This sequence joins TRBV4-2 and TRBJ2-1; D is perhaps TRBD2 (6 bases). This CDR3 comprises 17 residues. Germline-derived CDR1 and CDR2 are LGHNA and YNFKEQ. Trimming took 0 bases from V and 7 from J, leaving 19 bases between them. The CDR3 protein is CASSQDPFPTGLNEQFF. The CDR3 DNA is TGTGCCAGCAGCCAAGATCCCTTCCCGACGGGACTTAATGAGCAGTTCTTC.

The chain employs TRBV6-7 and TRBJ1-6; TRBD1 matches 12 bases. TRBV6-7 is an open reading frame, and its role is uncertain. This CDR3 comprises 23 residues. J gave up 4 bases and V 6 bases, and 25 bases lay outside the gene matches. The CDR3 DNA follows: TGTGCCAGCAGCCACACTACCCGAAAACCCGGGACAGGGGGCTGCAGGTATAATTCACCCCTCCACTTT. Translation: CASSHTTRKPGTGGCRYNSPLHF.

The chain couples TRBV6-1 to TRBJ1-5; D is unclear. V lost 7 bases, J lost 6 bases, and 25 bases lay in between. From germline, CDR1 is MNHNS and CDR2 SASEGT. The CDR3 spans 17 residues. The CDR3 DNA reads TGTGCCAGCAATGATTTTAGGCAAGGTAGAGGCTTTCAGCCCCAGCATTTT. This codes for CASNDFRQGRGFQPQHF.

This clone was picked up a small number of times. This chain connects TRBV20-1 to TRBJ2-1; no clear D. CDR3 size: 10 residues. Germline V gives CDR1 DFQATT, CDR2 SNEGSKA (reference sequence). Trimming removed 7 bases at V and 4 bases at J, with 5 bases between. CDR3 sequence reads: CSVTYNEQFF. Here the CDR3 DNA reads TGCAGTGTCACATACAATGAGCAGTTCTTC.

The chain recombines TRBV5-4 with TRBJ2-3; D is unresolved. The germline V gene has CDR1 SGHNT and CDR2 YYREEE (reference sequence). V lost 4 bases and J lost 1, with 4 bases in between. The CDR3 sequence is 12 residues long. The CDR3 spells CASSRGTDTQYF. CDR3 bases: TGTGCCAGCAGCCGGGGCACAGATACGCAGTATTTT.

This chain uses TRBV7-2 with TRBJ2-5; 7 nucleotides match TRBD1. The CDR3 covers 14 residues. Per germline, CDR1 SGHTA and CDR2 FQGNSA. The V segment lost 5 bases and the J segment 1 base; nucleotides outside the gene matches: 4. The CDR3 protein is CASSAGTVQETQYF. CDR3 sequence (DNA): TGTGCCAGCAGCGCCGGGACAGTCCAAGAGACCCAGTACTTC.

J is TRBJ1-1 and V is TRBV20-1; no reliable D call. The V end lost 2 bases, the J end lost 7 bases, and 8 bases lay between the germline ends. Germline V gene data show CDR1 as DFQATT and CDR2 as SNEGSKA (reference sequence). The CDR3 runs 11 residues. In DNA, the CDR3 is TGCAGTGCTAGACCGTTATTTGAAGCTTTCTTT. Encoded protein: CSARPLFEAFF.

V usage is TRBV7-2 and J usage is TRBJ2-2, with 9 bases fitting TRBD2. The CDR3 consists of 16 residues. V was clipped by 2 bases and J by 1 base; unmatched bases: 2. CDR1 SGHTA and CDR2 FQGNSA come from the germline V gene. This CDR3 is CASSLTSGQNTGELFF. The CDR3 nucleotides are TGTGCCAGCAGCTTAACTAGCGGGCAGAACACCGGGGAGCTGTTTTTT.

The CDR3 nucleotides read TGTGCCAGCAGTGCCCTTGGGACTAGAGCGTTGGAGACCCAGTACTTC. It codes for CASSALGTRALETQYF. The gene calls are TRBV6-1 and TRBJ2-5; 8 bases map to TRBD2. CDR1 is MNHNS and CDR2 is SASEGT in the germline V gene. The CDR3 covers 16 residues. J lost 5 bases, V lost 4 bases, and 12 bases had no gene match.

V and J are TRBV7-2 and TRBJ1-2; D gene unclear. The V and J ends lost 1 base and 4 bases respectively, with 10 bases between them. The length of the CDR3 is 14 residues. Per the germline V gene, CDR1 is SGHTA and CDR2 is FQGNSA. In DNA form, the CDR3 reads TGTGCCAGCAGCTTAGGGGCTTACCGCTATGGCTACACCTTC. This sequence encodes CASSLGAYRYGYTF.